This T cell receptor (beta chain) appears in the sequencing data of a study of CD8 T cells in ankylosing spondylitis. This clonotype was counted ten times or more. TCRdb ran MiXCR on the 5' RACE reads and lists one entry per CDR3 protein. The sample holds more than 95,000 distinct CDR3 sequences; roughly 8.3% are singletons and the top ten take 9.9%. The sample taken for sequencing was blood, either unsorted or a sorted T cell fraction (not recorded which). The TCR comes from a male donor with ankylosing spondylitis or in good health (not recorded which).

The CDR3 DNA is TGTGCCAGCAGCTTCACGGGGGGGGGCCTCTTAGAGACCCAGTACTTC. Residues: CASSFTGGGLLETQYF. The chain has TRBV5-6 and TRBJ2-5, with TRBD2 matching over 8 bases. The germline V gene encodes CDR1 SGHDT and CDR2 YYEEEE. J was trimmed by 4 bases and V by 2 bases; bases with no gene match: 10. CDR3 length: 16 residues.